This TCR beta chain was obtained from a study of early stage breast cancer tumors. As for the study in general: Among about twelve ER+/PR+/HER2- tumors, eight were ductal, four lobular. General study results and limits: Tumors had approximately 2.5-fold higher T cell density than normal breast.

TCRdb's copy holds only in-frame clones and misses some; the assay was immunoSEQ multiplex PCR. The repertoire holds about 48,000 clones, with 65% to 90% as singletons. J was trimmed by 2 bases and V by 4 bases; bases with no gene match: 1. Germline V gene sequence: CDR1 SGHDN, CDR2 FVKESK. The CDR3 sequence is 13 residues long. Turning to this clone: Its antigen is still unknown.

The TCR was taken from a person between 45 and 65 years old with breast cancer. The sample consisted of blood. J is TRBJ2-7 and V is TRBV14; TRBD2 aligns across 8 bases. The DNA for the CDR3 is TGTGCCAGCAGCCGGGGACTAGCCTACGAGCAGTACTTC. This sequence encodes CASSRGLAYEQYF.